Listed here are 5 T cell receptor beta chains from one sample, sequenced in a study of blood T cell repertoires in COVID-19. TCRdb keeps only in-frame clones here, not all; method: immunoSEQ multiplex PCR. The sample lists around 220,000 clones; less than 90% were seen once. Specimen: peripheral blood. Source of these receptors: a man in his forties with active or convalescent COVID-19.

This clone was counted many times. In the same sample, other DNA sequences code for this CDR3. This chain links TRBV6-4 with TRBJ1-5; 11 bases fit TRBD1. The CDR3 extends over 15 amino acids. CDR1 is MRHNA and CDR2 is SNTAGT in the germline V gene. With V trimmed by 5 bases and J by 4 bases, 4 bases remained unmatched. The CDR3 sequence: CASSPGTGGNQPQHF. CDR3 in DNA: TGTGCCAGCAGTCCCGGGACAGGGGGTAATCAGCCCCAGCATTTT.

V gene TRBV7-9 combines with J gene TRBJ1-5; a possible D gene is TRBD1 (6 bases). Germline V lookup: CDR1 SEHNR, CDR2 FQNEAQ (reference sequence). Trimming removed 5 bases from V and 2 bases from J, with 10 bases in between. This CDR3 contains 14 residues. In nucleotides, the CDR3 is TGTGCCAGCAGCCAATCAGGGGGCAATCAGCCCCAGCATTTT. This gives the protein CASSQSGGNQPQHF.

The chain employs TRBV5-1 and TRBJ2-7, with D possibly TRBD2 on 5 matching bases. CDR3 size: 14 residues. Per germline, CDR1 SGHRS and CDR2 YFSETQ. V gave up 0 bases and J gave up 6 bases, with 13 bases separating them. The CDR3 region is CASSLGRVEGEQYF. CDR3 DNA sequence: TGCGCCAGCAGCTTGGGAAGGGTCGAGGGCGAGCAGTACTTC.

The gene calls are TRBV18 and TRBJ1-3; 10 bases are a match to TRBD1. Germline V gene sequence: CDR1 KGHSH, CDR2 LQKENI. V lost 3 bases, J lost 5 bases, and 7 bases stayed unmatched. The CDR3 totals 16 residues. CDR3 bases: TGTGCCAGCTCACCCGCCCGACAGGGGGCGAGAAACACCATATATTTT. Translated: CASSPARQGARNTIYF.

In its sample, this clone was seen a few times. CDR3 region: CASSEDAGTGPYGYTF. The CDR3 coding sequence is TGTGCCAGCAGCGAAGACGCCGGGACAGGGCCCTATGGCTACACCTTC. This sequence joins TRBV11-2 and TRBJ1-2; 9 positions agree with TRBD1. This CDR3 has 16 residues. V lost 5 bases, J lost 4 bases, and 11 bases stayed unmatched. Germline CDR1 and CDR2: SGHAT and FQNNGV.